This T cell receptor beta chain came from a study of T cells expressing NK-cell markers. Study summary: In the group of eight sequenced donors, seven were HCMV-seropositive and one was seronegative.

Concerning this clonotype: The target antigen is unknown.

This CDR3 has 15 residues. Overall study findings and caveats: The study left the HCMV specificity of expanded NKG2C+ T cell clones unresolved. Several donors likewise had their CD3+CD56-NKG2C+ fraction led by these clonotypes.

Following a re-call of the 5' RACE reads, TCRdb has one entry per CDR3 protein and lacks DNA. This repertoire includes fewer than 400,000 distinct CDR3 sequences. This clonotype was obtained from a woman in her forties or fifties in good health. The sample comprised blood T cells: a sorted CD56 or NKG2C T cell subset, CD4+ or CD8+ T cells, or bulk PBMC T cells (not recorded which). The V and J genes are TRBV12-3 or TRBV12-4 and TRBJ2-3; TCRdb names TRBD2, which stays unverified in the absence of DNA. The CDR3 region is CASRHSGRWKDTQYF.